This TCR beta chain emerged from a study of shared clonotypes between healthy human individuals. Study at large: Contributing individuals were a couple of females and a few males aged 18 to 49.

Germline V gene data show CDR1 as MNHEY and CDR2 as SMNVEV (reference sequence). Losses at the gene ends were 10 bases for V and 5 bases for J; bases not matched to a gene: 9. The CDR3 totals 15 residues. In the case of this clone: Its specificity is unknown.

Study outcomes and limitations: Generation probabilities of non-shared clonotypes were lower (relative to those shared by all four donors).

Clones were read by immunoSEQ multiplex PCR, and TCRdb kept only the in-frame ones, dropping some. The data contain about 1.5 million clones, around 97% of them singletons. The specimen was naive CD4+ T cells sorted from blood. The subset was: CD45RA+ positively selected. The chain recombines TRBV27 with TRBJ2-2; the match to TRBD1 covers 11 bases. The receptor comes from a man aged 25-45 years in good health. The CDR3 protein is CATGQGAFRTGELFF. The DNA for the CDR3 is TGTGCCACCGGACAGGGGGCTTTTCGGACCGGGGAGCTGTTTTTT.